These 2 T cell receptor beta chains share one sample of origin, sequenced in a study of T-cell reconstitution after alpha-beta-depleted transplantation in children. Library preparation (for TCRbeta) was performed with unique molecular identifiers. MiXCR was run by TCRdb on the PCR reads, yielding one entry per CDR3 protein. Of roughly 790,000 distinct CDR3 sequences detected, 15% to 20% appear once; the ten largest clones hold 5%. This material consisted of PBMCs, mostly from graft donor cells, taken 360 days after TCRalphabeta/CD19-depleted stem cell transplant. Receptors originate from a male patient younger than 18 who had a stem cell transplant for acute lymphoblastic leukemia, so the T cells may come from the graft donor.

Here the CDR3 DNA reads TGCAGCGTTGTTGGTGTAACCGCCTCCTACGAGCAGTACTTC. It specifies CSVVGVTASYEQYF. The chain joins TRBV29-1 to TRBJ2-7; D unclear. Between the trimmed V and J ends, which lost 4 bases and 0 bases, there was a span of 13 bases. Germline-derived CDR1 and CDR2 are SQVTM and ANQGSEA. The CDR3 loop spans 14 amino acids.

In its sample, this clonotype was seen many times. V usage is TRBV29-1 and J usage is TRBJ2-7; 8 bases line up with TRBD1. Germline CDR1 and CDR2: SQVTM and ANQGSEA. After removal of 7 bases from V and 0 bases from J, the junction contained 5 bases not matched to a gene. The CDR3 runs 13 residues. The chain's CDR3 is CSAGQGLSYEQYF. CDR3 nucleotides: TGCAGCGCAGGACAGGGCCTCTCCTACGAGCAGTACTTC.